Following are 26 T cell receptor beta chains from one sample sequenced in a study of blood T cells in healthy people across ages. Through a sample-barcoded 5' primer and a J-beta primer mix, a second PCR was run for roughly 6 to 11 cycles. TCRdb re-called the 5' RACE reads with MiXCR, one entry per CDR3 protein. Counted here are roughly 800,000 distinct CDR3 sequences, about three fifths occurring once; the ten biggest clones make up approximately 20%. The specimen sequenced was blood. These receptors came from a man younger than 45 in good health.

V gene TRBV10-3 combines with J gene TRBJ1-2; D is possibly TRBD1 (5 bases). CDR3 length: 13 residues. V was clipped by 0 bases and J by 8 bases, with 10 bases between them. Germline CDR1 and CDR2: ENHRY and SYGVKD. CDR3 amino acids: CAISESRGVGYTF. DNA for the CDR3: TGTGCCATCAGTGAGTCGAGGGGTGTAGGCTACACCTTC.

This clonotype was observed a single time. The chain combines TRBV20-1 with TRBJ2-5; TRBD2 aligns across 9 bases. The germline gives CDR1 DFQATT, CDR2 SNEGSKA (reference sequence). The junction had 17 bases not matched to a gene; V was cut back by 1 base and J by 11 bases. This CDR3 has 16 amino acids. The CDR3 DNA reads as TGCAGTGCTAGAGCCCAGCGGGGGGACCTTCAGAGTGAGCAGTACTTC. This translates into CSARAQRGDLQSEQYF.

The chain carries TRBV7-9 and TRBJ2-7; 8 bases map to TRBD1. V trimming: 4 bases; J trimming: 3 bases; junction bases outside the gene matches: 8. Germline-derived CDR1 and CDR2 are SEHNR and FQNEAQ (reference sequence). The CDR3 is made up of 15 amino acids. CDR3 in DNA: TGTGCCAGCAGCTCAACCCGGACAGGGATCTACGAGCAGTACTTC. Residues: CASSSTRTGIYEQYF.

This clonotype occurred a few times. The chain combines TRBV4-2 with TRBJ2-1, with 7 bases fitting TRBD2. The V gene end was trimmed by 1 base and the J gene end by 7 bases; junction bases not matched to a gene: 13. This CDR3 is 17 amino acids long. From germline, CDR1 is LGHNA and CDR2 YNFKEQ. CDR3 nucleotides: TGTGCCAGCAGCCAAGTCGAAGGACTAGTGGTGGGGAATGAGCAGTTCTTC. Residues: CASSQVEGLVVGNEQFF.

The chain couples TRBV20-1 to TRBJ1-5, with 8 bases lining up with TRBD1. J gave up 3 bases and V 3 bases, and 13 bases lay outside the gene matches. Germline CDR1 and CDR2: DFQATT and SNEGSKA (reference sequence). This CDR3 comprises 17 residues. CDR3 sequence reads: CSASSRPRQGYNQPQHF. For the CDR3, the DNA is TGCAGTGCTAGTTCCCGTCCGAGACAGGGGTACAATCAGCCCCAGCATTTT.

The chain carries TRBV7-9 and TRBJ2-3, with 11 positions matching TRBD2. The CDR3 is 15 residues long. CDR1 is SEHNR and CDR2 is FQNEAQ in the germline V gene (reference sequence). The trim removed 1 base at V and 4 bases at J, leaving 1 base unmatched. The CDR3 DNA reads TGTGCCAGCAGCTTAGTTAGCGGGGGGGCAGATACGCAGTATTTT. The encoded protein is CASSLVSGGADTQYF. Full variable domain (remainder filled in from reference TRBV7-9 and TRBJ2-3): DTGVSQNPRHKITKRGQNVTFRCDPISEHNRLYWYRQTLGQGPEFLTYFQNEAQLEKSRLLSDRFSAERPKGSFSTLEIQRTEQGDSAMYLCASSLVSGGADTQYFGPGTRLTVL.

The chain carries TRBV12-3 or TRBV12-4 and TRBJ2-2, with TRBD1 matching over 7 bases. V was clipped by 6 bases and J by 5 bases; unmatched bases: 9. The CDR3 is 15 amino acids. This chain's CDR3 is CASRPGQENTGELFF. In nucleotides, the CDR3 is TGTGCCAGCAGGCCCGGACAGGAGAATACCGGGGAGCTGTTTTTT.

This clonotype has at least ten counts. V usage is TRBV7-2 and J usage is TRBJ1-5, with D possibly TRBD1 on 5 matching bases. The V end lost 6 bases, the J end lost 5 bases, and 17 bases lay between the germline ends. This CDR3 has 15 amino acids. Germline V gene sequence: CDR1 SGHTA, CDR2 FQGNSA. The CDR3 nucleotides are TGTGCCAGCAGTAGAACCGCAGGGTCCGATCAGCCCCAGCATTTT. Its protein product is CASSRTAGSDQPQHF.

This clonotype appeared a few times. The rearrangement links TRBV27 to TRBJ1-2, with 8 bases lining up with TRBD1. The CDR3 totals 12 residues. The germline V gene has CDR1 MNHEY and CDR2 SMNVEV (reference sequence). Losses at the gene ends were 6 bases for V and 8 bases for J; bases not matched to a gene: 5. The CDR3 spells CASRDREGGYTF. The CDR3 nucleotides are TGTGCCAGCAGGGACAGGGAGGGCGGCTACACCTTC.

This clonotype showed up just a few times. This sequence joins TRBV20-1 and TRBJ2-5; maybe TRBD2 (5 bases). The CDR3 runs 12 residues. In germline, CDR1 is DFQATT, CDR2 SNEGSKA (reference sequence). The V gene lost 3 bases and the J gene lost 0 bases, with 5 bases spanning the gap. The CDR3 coding sequence is TGCAGTGCTAGCGGGGACCAAGAGACCCAGTACTTC. It encodes CSASGDQETQYF.

J is TRBJ1-2 and V is TRBV6-1; 10 positions match TRBD1. Germline loops: CDR1 MNHNS, CDR2 SASEGT. With V trimmed by 7 bases and J by 7 bases, 15 bases remained unmatched. CDR3 length equals 16 residues. The CDR3 spells CASMDWTGGPYFGYTF. In DNA, the CDR3 is TGTGCCAGCATGGACTGGACAGGGGGACCTTATTTTGGCTACACCTTC.

V gene TRBV4-3 combines with J gene TRBJ2-1, with D perhaps given as TRBD1 or TRBD2 (5 bases each). V lost 4 bases, J lost 0 bases, and 16 bases lay in between. The CDR3 is 17 residues long. Germline V gene sequence: CDR1 LGHNA, CDR2 YSLEER. The CDR3 is CASSREWDRSSYNEQFF. DNA of the CDR3: TGCGCCAGCAGCCGAGAATGGGACCGTAGCTCCTACAATGAGCAGTTCTTC.

The chain has TRBV5-1 and TRBJ2-5; no clear D gene. V was trimmed by 4 bases and J by 1 base, leaving 17 bases between them. The CDR3 runs to 16 residues. The V gene's germline CDR1 is SGHRS and CDR2 YFSETQ. CDR3 DNA sequence: TGCGCCAGCAGCCCCACACCGACACAGATCCAAGAGACCCAGTACTTC. It specifies CASSPTPTQIQETQYF.

About this clonotype: At one boundary the junction diverges from the germline segment, which might be a read error. The V and J genes are TRBV7-2 and TRBJ2-3, with D tentatively TRBD1 or TRBD2 (5 bases each). The CDR3 consists of 11 residues. Germline CDR1 SGHTA, CDR2 FQGNSA. The DNA of the CDR3 is TGTGCCAGCAGCCAGGGAGATGCGCAGTATTTT. Protein sequence: CASSQGDAQYF.

The genes are TRBV7-2 and TRBJ2-1; D tentatively fits TRBD1 or TRBD2 (5 bases each). Germline V gene sequence: CDR1 SGHTA, CDR2 FQGNSA. This CDR3 is built from 13 residues. V was clipped by 4 bases and J by 7 bases, with 11 bases between them. The CDR3 is CASSWDPQNEQFF. The CDR3 bases are TGTGCCAGCAGCTGGGACCCCCAGAATGAGCAGTTCTTC.

This sequence joins TRBV4-1 and TRBJ2-3, with 10 nucleotides matching TRBD1. Germline-derived CDR1 and CDR2 are MGHRA and YSYEKL. Germline trimming cut 4 bases from V and 7 bases from J; bases unmatched to any gene: 11. CDR3 length: 16 residues. CDR3 sequence (DNA): TGCGCCAGCAGCCCCTCGGACAGGGGGTTGGGATATACGCAGTATTTT. This translates into CASSPSDRGLGYTQYF.

V is TRBV20-1 and J is TRBJ1-2, with D hard to call. The CDR3 has 14 amino acids. The V end lost 5 bases, the J end lost 1 base, and 14 bases lay between the germline ends. Germline loops: CDR1 DFQATT, CDR2 SNEGSKA (reference sequence). The DNA of the CDR3 is TGCAGTGCTGGAGGAATGACCGATAACTATGGCTACACCTTC. This codes for CSAGGMTDNYGYTF.

The chain links TRBV7-2 to TRBJ1-2, with 10 bases matching TRBD1. The CDR3 sequence is 15 residues long. Germline loops: CDR1 SGHTA, CDR2 FQGNSA. The V gene end was trimmed by 1 base and the J gene end by 8 bases; junction bases not matched to a gene: 7. In DNA form, the CDR3 reads TGTGCCAGCAGCTTAGAGGGACAGGGGAGGGAAGGCTACACCTTC. Its translation is CASSLEGQGREGYTF.

The genes are TRBV5-1 and TRBJ2-2; the D gene is possibly TRBD2 (5 bases). Germline-derived CDR1 and CDR2 are SGHRS and YFSETQ. The length of the CDR3 is 16 residues. V was cut by 0 bases and J by 1 base, with 10 bases left in between. CDR3 nucleotide sequence: TGCGCCAGCAGCTTGGCGAGGGCTATGAACACCGGGGAGCTGTTTTTT. Its protein is CASSLARAMNTGELFF.

This clonotype occurred a few times. This chain uses TRBV4-3 with TRBJ1-2; 7 positions agree with TRBD1. The CDR3 spans 14 residues. Per the germline V gene, CDR1 is LGHNA and CDR2 is YSLEER. J was trimmed by 8 bases and V by 0 bases; bases with no gene match: 6. The CDR3 reads CASSQDRGVFGYTF. CDR3 nucleotides: TGCGCCAGCAGCCAAGACAGGGGGGTCTTCGGCTACACCTTC.

The J gene is TRBJ1-5, the V gene TRBV5-1, with no clear D. The CDR3 has 15 amino acids. Trimming removed 0 bases from V and 6 bases from J, with 13 bases in between. Germline CDR1 and CDR2: SGHRS and YFSETQ. This CDR3 reads CASSLGLGGGQPQHF. CDR3 nucleotides: TGCGCCAGCAGCTTGGGCCTAGGTGGCGGTCAGCCCCAGCATTTT.

The V and J genes are TRBV29-1 and TRBJ2-5, with TRBD1 as a possible D gene (5 bases). The J call may be faulty, since TRBJ2-7 better matches the DNA end. The germline CDR1 and CDR2 sequences are SQVTM and ANQGSEA. This CDR3 spans 12 amino acids. The CDR3 DNA reads TGCAGCGTTGTAGGTAGGGGTGGCGAGCAGTACTTC. Amino acid sequence: CSVVGRGGEQYF.

This clonotype has more than one count but fewer than ten. V and J are TRBV30 and TRBJ1-2, with D possibly TRBD1 on 5 matching bases. Germline lookup yields CDR1 GTSNPN and CDR2 SVGIG (reference sequence). The CDR3 has 15 residues. The V and J ends lost 8 bases and 0 bases respectively, with 19 bases between them. CDR3 amino acids: CARGGRDLPNYGYTF. The CDR3 DNA sequence: TGTGCCCGTGGGGGACGCGACCTTCCTAACTATGGCTACACCTTC.

This chain connects TRBV27 to TRBJ1-4; TRBD1 aligns across 7 bases. V was pared by 3 bases and J by 10 bases, with 8 bases of the junction left unmatched. This CDR3 is built from 14 residues. Germline CDR1 reads MNHEY; CDR2 reads SMNVEV (reference sequence). In DNA, the CDR3 is TGTGCCAGCAGTTTTACAGGGGAGTCAAGAAAACTGTTTTTT. Protein: CASSFTGESRKLFF.

V gene TRBV20-1 combines with J gene TRBJ2-1; TRBD2 matches at 11 bases. V was clipped by 3 bases and J by 3 bases; unmatched bases: 13. The CDR3 extends over 18 amino acids. Germline CDR1 is DFQATT and CDR2 is SNEGSKA (reference sequence). In DNA, the CDR3 is TGCAGTGCTAGTGTCGGGACTAGCGGATCTACCGACTACAATGAGCAGTTCTTC. Protein product: CSASVGTSGSTDYNEQFF.

CDR3: CASSDTVGGDTQYF. In DNA form, the CDR3 reads TGTGCCAGCAGTGATACGGTGGGGGGAGATACGCAGTATTTT. The V call is TRBV6-5, the J call TRBJ2-3; TRBD2 is a possible D gene (6 bases). The V end lost 5 bases, the J end lost 5 bases, and 14 bases lay between the germline ends. In germline, CDR1 is MNHEY, CDR2 SVGAGI. The CDR3 spans 14 residues.